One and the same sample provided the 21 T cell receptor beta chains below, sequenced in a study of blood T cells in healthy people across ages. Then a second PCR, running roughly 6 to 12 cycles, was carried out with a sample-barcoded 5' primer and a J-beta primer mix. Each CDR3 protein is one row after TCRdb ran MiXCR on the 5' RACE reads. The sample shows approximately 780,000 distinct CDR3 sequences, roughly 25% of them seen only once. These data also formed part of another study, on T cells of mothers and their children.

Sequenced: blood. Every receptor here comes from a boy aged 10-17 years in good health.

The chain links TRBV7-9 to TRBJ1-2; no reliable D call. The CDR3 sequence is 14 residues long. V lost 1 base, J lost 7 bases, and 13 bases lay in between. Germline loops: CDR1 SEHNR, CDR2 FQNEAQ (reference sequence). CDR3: CASSLVAEGAGYTF. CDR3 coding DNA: TGTGCCAGCAGCTTAGTAGCTGAGGGAGCTGGCTACACCTTC.

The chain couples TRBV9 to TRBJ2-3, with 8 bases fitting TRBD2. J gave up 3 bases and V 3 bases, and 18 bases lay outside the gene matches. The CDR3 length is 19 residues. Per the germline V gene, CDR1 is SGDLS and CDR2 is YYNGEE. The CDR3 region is CASSAHLGLTSDFTDTQYF. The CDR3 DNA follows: TGTGCCAGCAGCGCCCACCTTGGTCTGACTAGCGATTTTACAGATACGCAGTATTTT.

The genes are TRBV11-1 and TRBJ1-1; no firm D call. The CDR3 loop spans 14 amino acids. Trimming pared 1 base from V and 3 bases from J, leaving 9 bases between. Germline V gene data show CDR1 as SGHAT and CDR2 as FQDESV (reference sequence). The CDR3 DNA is TGTGCCAGCAGCTTAGACGGGAAGGACACTGAAGCTTTCTTT. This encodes CASSLDGKDTEAFF.

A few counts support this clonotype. CDR3 region: CASSQPQGCNQPQHF. The CDR3 DNA follows: TGTGCCAGCAGCCAACCACAGGGGTGCAATCAGCCCCAGCATTTT. V usage is TRBV7-9 and J usage is TRBJ1-5; 7 bases align to TRBD1. The CDR3 runs to 15 residues. Germline V gives CDR1 SEHNR, CDR2 FQNEAQ (reference sequence). With V trimmed by 5 bases and J by 2 bases, 6 bases remained unmatched.

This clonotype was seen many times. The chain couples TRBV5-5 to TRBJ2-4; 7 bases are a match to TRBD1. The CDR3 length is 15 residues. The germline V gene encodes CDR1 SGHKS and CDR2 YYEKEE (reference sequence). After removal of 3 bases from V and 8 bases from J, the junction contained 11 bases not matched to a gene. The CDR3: CASSSSGGWMDIQYF. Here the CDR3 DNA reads TGTGCCAGCAGCTCCTCAGGGGGATGGATGGACATTCAGTACTTC. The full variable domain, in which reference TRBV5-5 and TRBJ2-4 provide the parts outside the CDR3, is DAGVTQSPTHLIKTRGQQVTLRCSPISGHKSVSWYQQVLGQGPQFIFQYYEKEERGRGNFPDRFSARQFPNYSSELNVNALLLGDSALYLCASSSSGGWMDIQYFGAGTRLSVL.

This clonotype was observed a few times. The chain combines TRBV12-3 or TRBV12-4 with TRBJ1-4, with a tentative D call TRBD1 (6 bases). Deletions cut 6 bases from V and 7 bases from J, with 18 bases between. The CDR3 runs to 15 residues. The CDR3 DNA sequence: TGTGCCAGCAGCTACCCCGGGGGCCACGGTGAAAAACTGTTTTTT. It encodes CASSYPGGHGEKLFF.

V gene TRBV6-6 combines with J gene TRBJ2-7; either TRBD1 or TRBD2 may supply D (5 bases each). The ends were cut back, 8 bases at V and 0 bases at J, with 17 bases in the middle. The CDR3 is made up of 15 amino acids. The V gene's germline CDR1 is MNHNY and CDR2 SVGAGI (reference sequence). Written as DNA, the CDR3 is TGTGCCAGCTCGACCGGGACGTTATCCTCCTACGAGCAGTACTTC. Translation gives CASSTGTLSSYEQYF.

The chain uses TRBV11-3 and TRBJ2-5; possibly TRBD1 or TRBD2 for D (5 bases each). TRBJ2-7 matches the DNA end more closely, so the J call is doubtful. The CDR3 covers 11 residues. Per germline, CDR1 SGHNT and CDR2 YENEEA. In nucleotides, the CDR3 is TGTGCCAGCGGACGGGACGACGAGCAGTACTTC. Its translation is CASGRDDEQYF.

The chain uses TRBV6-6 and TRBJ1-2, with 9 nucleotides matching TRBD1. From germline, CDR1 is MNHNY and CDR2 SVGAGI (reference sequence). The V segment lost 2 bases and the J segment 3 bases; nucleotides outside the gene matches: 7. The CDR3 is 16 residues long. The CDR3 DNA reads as TGTGCCAGCAGTTACGGGGGACAGGGACAGCACTATGGCTACACCTTC. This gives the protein CASSYGGQGQHYGYTF.

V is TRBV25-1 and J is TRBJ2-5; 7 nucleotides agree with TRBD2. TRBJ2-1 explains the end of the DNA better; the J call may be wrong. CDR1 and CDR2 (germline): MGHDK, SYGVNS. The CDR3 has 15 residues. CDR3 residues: CASSESRGGANEQFF. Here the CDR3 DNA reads TGTGCCAGCAGTGAATCCCGGGGAGGGGCCAATGAGCAGTTCTTC.

The CDR3 spells CASSLVGSSIGNEQFF. CDR3 nucleotide sequence: TGTGCCAGCAGCTTAGTGGGCTCCTCCATAGGCAATGAGCAGTTCTTC. The chain uses TRBV7-9 and TRBJ2-1; no definite D call. Germline CDR1 and CDR2: SEHNR and FQNEAQ (reference sequence). The CDR3 runs 16 residues. The V and J ends lost 1 base and 6 bases respectively, with 16 bases between them.

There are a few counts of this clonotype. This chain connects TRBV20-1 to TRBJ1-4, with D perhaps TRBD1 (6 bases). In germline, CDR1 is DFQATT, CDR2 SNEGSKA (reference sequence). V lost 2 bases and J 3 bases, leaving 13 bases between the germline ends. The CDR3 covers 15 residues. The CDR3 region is CSARLGTNSNEKLFF. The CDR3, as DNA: TGCAGTGCTAGATTAGGGACAAACTCTAATGAAAAACTGTTTTTT.

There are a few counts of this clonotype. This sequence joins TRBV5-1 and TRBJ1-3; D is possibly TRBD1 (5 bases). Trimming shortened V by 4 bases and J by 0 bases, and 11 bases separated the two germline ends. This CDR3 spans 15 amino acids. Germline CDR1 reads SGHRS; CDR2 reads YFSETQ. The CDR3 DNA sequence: TGCGCCAGCAGCCCGGGACTGAGCTCTGGAAACACCATATATTTT. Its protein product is CASSPGLSSGNTIYF.

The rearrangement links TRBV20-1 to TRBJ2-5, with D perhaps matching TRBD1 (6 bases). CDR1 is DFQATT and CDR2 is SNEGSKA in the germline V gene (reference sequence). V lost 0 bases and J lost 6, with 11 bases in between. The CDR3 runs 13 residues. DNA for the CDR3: TGCAGTGCTAGAGATCTGCAGGGGCAGACCCAGTACTTC. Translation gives CSARDLQGQTQYF.

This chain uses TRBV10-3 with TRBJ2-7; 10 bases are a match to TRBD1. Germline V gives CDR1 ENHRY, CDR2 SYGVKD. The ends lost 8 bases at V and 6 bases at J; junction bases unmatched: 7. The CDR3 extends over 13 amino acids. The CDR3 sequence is CAIGGTGEFEQYF. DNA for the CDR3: TGTGCCATCGGGGGGACAGGGGAGTTCGAGCAGTACTTC.

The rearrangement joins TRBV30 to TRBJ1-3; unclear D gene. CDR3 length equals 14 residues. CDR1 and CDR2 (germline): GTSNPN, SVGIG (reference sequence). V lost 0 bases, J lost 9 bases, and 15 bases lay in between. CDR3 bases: TGTGCCTGGAGTGTAAGGGAGACGAGCGGCACCATATATTTT. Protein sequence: CAWSVRETSGTIYF.

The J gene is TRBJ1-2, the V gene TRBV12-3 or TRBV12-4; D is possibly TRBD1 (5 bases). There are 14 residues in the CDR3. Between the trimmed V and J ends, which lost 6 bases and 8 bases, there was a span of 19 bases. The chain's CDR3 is CASRYAGTSRGYTF. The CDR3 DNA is TGTGCCAGCAGATACGCGGGGACGTCTCGGGGCTACACCTTC.

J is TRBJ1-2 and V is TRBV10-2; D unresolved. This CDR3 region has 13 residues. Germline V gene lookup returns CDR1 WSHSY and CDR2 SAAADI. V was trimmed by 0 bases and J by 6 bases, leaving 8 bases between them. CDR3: CASSESRQDGYTF. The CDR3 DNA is TGCGCCAGCAGTGAGTCGCGCCAGGATGGCTACACCTTC.

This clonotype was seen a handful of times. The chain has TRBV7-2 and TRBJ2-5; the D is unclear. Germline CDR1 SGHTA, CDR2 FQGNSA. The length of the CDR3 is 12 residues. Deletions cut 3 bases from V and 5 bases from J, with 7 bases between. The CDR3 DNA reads TGTGCCAGCAGCTTTGGGTTGGAGACCCAGTACTTC. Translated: CASSFGLETQYF.

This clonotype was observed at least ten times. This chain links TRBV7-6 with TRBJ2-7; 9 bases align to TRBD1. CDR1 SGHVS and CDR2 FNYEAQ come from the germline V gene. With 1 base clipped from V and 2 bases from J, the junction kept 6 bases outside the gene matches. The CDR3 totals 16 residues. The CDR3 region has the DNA TGTGCCAGCAGCTTAGGGACCGGGACAGGGACCTACGAGCAGTACTTC. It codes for CASSLGTGTGTYEQYF. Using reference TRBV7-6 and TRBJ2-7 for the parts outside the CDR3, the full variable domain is GAGVSQSPRYKVTKRGQDVALRCDPISGHVSLYWYRQALGQGPEFLTYFNYEAQQDKSGLPNDRFSAERPEGSISTLTIQRTEQRDSAMYRCASSLGTGTGTYEQYFGPGTRLTVT.

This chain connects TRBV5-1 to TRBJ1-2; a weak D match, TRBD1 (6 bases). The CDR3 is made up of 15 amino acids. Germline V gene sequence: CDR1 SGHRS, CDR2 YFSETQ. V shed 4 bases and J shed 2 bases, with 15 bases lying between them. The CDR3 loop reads CASSPLEDRNYGYTF. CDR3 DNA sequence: TGCGCCAGCAGCCCATTGGAAGACAGGAACTATGGCTACACCTTC.